A single sample is the source of the 27 T cell receptor beta chains below, sequenced in a study of PD-L1 blockade in urothelial cancer. The time point: pretreatment peripheral blood. Profiled with immunoSEQ multiplex PCR; TCRdb holds only in-frame clones, not every one. Of more than 90,000 clones in the sample, about nine tenths were seen once. The sequencing here drew on PBMCs, taken around atezolizumab (anti-PD-L1) treatment. The source of these receptors is a man aged 60-69 years with urothelial cancer.

The rearrangement uses TRBV5-1 and TRBJ2-7, with D hard to call. The CDR3 sequence is 13 residues long. V was pared by 4 bases and J by 3 bases, with 11 bases between. Per the germline V gene, CDR1 is SGHRS and CDR2 is YFSETQ. The CDR3 nucleotides are TGCGCCAGCAGCGGAAATACAGTCTACGAGCAGTACTTC. Its protein is CASSGNTVYEQYF.

The gene calls are TRBV28 and TRBJ2-2, with TRBD1 matching 10 bases. Germline assignment: CDR1 MDHEN and CDR2 SYDVKM. V lost 10 bases to trimming and J lost 6 bases; unmatched junction nucleotides: 11. There are 15 residues in the CDR3. The CDR3 reads CAIMTETGGPGELFF. Here the CDR3 DNA reads TGTGCCATCATGACCGAGACAGGGGGCCCCGGGGAGCTGTTTTTT.

The rearrangement joins TRBV5-1 to TRBJ2-7; D not certain. Germline V gene lookup returns CDR1 SGHRS and CDR2 YFSETQ. The CDR3 is made up of 15 amino acids. V lost 0 bases, J lost 4 bases, and 14 bases lay in between. CDR3 loop: CASSLGSRQLYEQYF. The CDR3 DNA sequence: TGCGCCAGCAGCTTGGGCTCGCGACAACTTTACGAGCAGTACTTC. Based on the CDR3 plus reference TRBV5-1 and TRBJ2-7, the full variable domain is KAGVTQTPRYLIKTRGQQVTLSCSPISGHRSVSWYQQTPGQGLQFLFEYFSETQRNKGNFPGRFSGRQFSNSRSEMNVSTLELGDSALYLCASSLGSRQLYEQYFGPGTRLTVT.

The chain combines TRBV5-3 with TRBJ2-7; a weak D match, TRBD2 (7 bases). TRBV5-3 is classed as an ORF, of uncertain function. The CDR3 sequence is 13 residues long. Trimming shortened V by 10 bases and J by 1 base, and 15 bases separated the two germline ends. The CDR3 here is CAWAGAASYEQYF. The CDR3 DNA follows: TGTGCCTGGGCGGGGGCGGCGTCCTACGAGCAGTACTTC.

The genes are TRBV7-9 and TRBJ2-2, with D possibly TRBD2 on 5 matching bases. Germline assignment: CDR1 SEHNR and CDR2 FQNEAQ (reference sequence). Trimming left V 11 bases short and J 0 bases short, with 13 bases between. The CDR3 totals 14 residues. This CDR3 reads CAGQEDANTGELFF. The CDR3 DNA is TGTGCCGGCCAGGAGGACGCGAACACCGGGGAGCTGTTTTTT.

The gene calls are TRBV11-3 and TRBJ2-2; the match to TRBD1 covers 9 bases. This CDR3 is 16 amino acids long. CDR1 is SGHNT, CDR2 YENEEA, per germline. Unmatched junction bases numbered 8, after V lost 5 bases and J lost 4 bases. The CDR3: CASSPTTGGGTGELFF. The CDR3 nucleotides read TGTGCCAGCAGCCCAACGACAGGGGGAGGCACCGGGGAGCTGTTTTTT.

This clone was seen a few times. CDR3 loop: CASSLVPTGGSDTEAFF. The CDR3 nucleotides read TGTGCCAGCAGCTTGGTACCGACAGGGGGGTCGGACACTGAAGCTTTCTTT. The chain uses TRBV5-5 and TRBJ1-1; 9 bases agree with TRBD1. With V trimmed by 0 bases and J by 3 bases, 9 bases remained unmatched. Germline V gene data show CDR1 as SGHKS and CDR2 as YYEKEE (reference sequence). CDR3 size: 17 residues.

The V call is TRBV5-1, the J call TRBJ1-2, with 12 bases matching TRBD1. The J segment lost 6 bases and the V segment lost 4 bases, leaving 4 bases of the junction unmatched. The CDR3 is 14 amino acids. From germline, CDR1 is SGHRS and CDR2 YFSETQ. The DNA of the CDR3 is TGCGCCAGCAGCCCGGGACAGGGGGCGGATGGCTACACCTTC. Protein product: CASSPGQGADGYTF.

This chain joins TRBV28 and TRBJ2-3, with D possibly TRBD2 on 5 matching bases. This CDR3 is 13 amino acids long. V lost 10 bases to trimming and J lost 2 bases, with 13 bases between them. Germline CDR1 MDHEN, CDR2 SYDVKM. CDR3 residues: CATFWGDTDTQYF. The CDR3 bases are TGTGCCACTTTCTGGGGAGACACAGATACGCAGTATTTT.

CDR3 coding DNA: TGTGCCAGCAGTTATGGCAGGGGATTGAATCAGCCCCAGCATTTT. Translation gives CASSYGRGLNQPQHF. The chain employs TRBV6-5 and TRBJ1-5; tentative D call: TRBD1 (6 bases). From germline, CDR1 is MNHEY and CDR2 SVGAGI. This CDR3 contains 15 residues. Between the trimmed V and J ends, which lost 3 bases and 4 bases, there was a span of 13 bases.

This clone has a single count. This chain joins TRBV15 and TRBJ2-3, with 11 nucleotides matching TRBD2. Germline values: CDR1 LNHNV, CDR2 YYDKDF (reference sequence). V lost 0 bases and J lost 0; bases outside the gene matches: 2. The CDR3 loop spans 17 amino acids. The CDR3 sequence: CATSRDGTSGSTDTQYF. The CDR3 coding sequence is TGTGCCACCAGCAGAGACGGGACTAGCGGAAGCACAGATACGCAGTATTTT.

This clone occurred a few times. The rearrangement uses TRBV9 and TRBJ1-6; D not resolved. The CDR3 is 14 amino acids. CDR1 and CDR2 from the germline V gene are SGDLS and YYNGEE. V lost 0 bases, J lost 5 bases, and 6 bases lay in between. The CDR3 DNA is TGTGCCAGCAGCGTAGCTCAGGATAATTCACCCCTCCACTTT. The encoded protein is CASSVAQDNSPLHF.

The V call is TRBV28, the J call TRBJ2-2; TRBD2 agrees at 8 bases. Germline CDR1 is MDHEN and CDR2 is SYDVKM. With 7 bases clipped from V and 6 bases from J, the junction kept 13 bases outside the gene matches. This CDR3 has 16 amino acids. CDR3 protein: CASTGPLSTSAGELFF. CDR3 nucleotide sequence: TGTGCCAGCACTGGTCCCCTCTCGACTAGCGCCGGGGAGCTGTTTTTT. The whole variable domain, filled in from reference TRBV28 and TRBJ2-2, reads DVKVTQSSRYLVKRTGEKVFLECVQDMDHENMFWYRQDPGLGLRLIYFSYDVKMKEKGDIPEGYSVSREKKERFSLILESASTNQTSMYLCASTGPLSTSAGELFFGEGSRLTVL.

This clone has just one count. The J gene is TRBJ1-1, the V gene TRBV19, with unresolved D. V dropped 0 bases and J dropped 0 bases, with 11 bases sitting between them. The germline gives CDR1 LNHDA, CDR2 SQIVND (reference sequence). The CDR3 loop spans 16 amino acids. The CDR3 loop is CASSIDRSGVNTEAFF. CDR3 nucleotide sequence: TGTGCCAGTAGTATAGATCGGAGCGGAGTGAACACTGAAGCTTTCTTT.

The genes are TRBV5-4 and TRBJ1-2; TRBD1 aligns across 12 bases. The germline gives CDR1 SGHNT, CDR2 YYREEE (reference sequence). The CDR3 has 14 residues. Germline trimming cut 4 bases from V and 8 bases from J; bases unmatched to any gene: 6. The CDR3 bases are TGTGCCAGCAGCCCGGGACAGGGGGCGCAGGGCTACACCTTC. It translates to CASSPGQGAQGYTF.

The CDR3 is CASSFLAGGSGELFF. The CDR3 DNA reads as TGTGCCAGCAGTTTCCTAGCGGGAGGGTCCGGGGAGCTGTTTTTT. The chain links TRBV28 to TRBJ2-2, with 12 bases identical to TRBD2. Germline V CDR1 and CDR2: MDHEN, SYDVKM. J gave up 6 bases and V 3 bases, and 2 bases lay outside the gene matches. This CDR3 is 15 amino acids long. Together with reference TRBV28 and TRBJ2-2, the CDR3 gives the full variable domain: DVKVTQSSRYLVKRTGEKVFLECVQDMDHENMFWYRQDPGLGLRLIYFSYDVKMKEKGDIPEGYSVSREKKERFSLILESASTNQTSMYLCASSFLAGGSGELFFGEGSRLTVL.

The rearrangement links TRBV7-8 to TRBJ1-6; 8 positions agree with TRBD1. The V gene's germline CDR1 is SGHVS and CDR2 FQNEAQ. V was pared by 5 bases and J by 10 bases, with 10 bases of the junction left unmatched. CDR3 size: 15 residues. The CDR3, as DNA: TGTGCCAGCAGCCTTACGCAGGGGGCGCGATCACCCCTCCACTTT. Translation gives CASSLTQGARSPLHF. Full variable domain (remainder filled in from reference TRBV7-8 and TRBJ1-6): GAGVSQSPRYKVAKRGQDVALRCDPISGHVSLFWYQQALGQGPEFLTYFQNEAQLDKSGLPSDRFFAERPEGSVSTLKIQRTQQEDSAVYLCASSLTQGARSPLHFGNGTRLTVT.

This clone was detected only once. The chain recombines TRBV6-1 with TRBJ2-1; 9 bases agree with TRBD1. This CDR3 is built from 14 residues. CDR1 and CDR2 (germline): MNHNS, SASEGT. V dropped 7 bases and J dropped 7; count of bases not matched to a gene: 8. The CDR3 DNA sequence: TGTGCCAGCACCATAGGGACAGGGCGGAATGAGCAGTTCTTC. Amino acid sequence: CASTIGTGRNEQFF.

This clone was picked up many times. The V call is TRBV28, the J call TRBJ1-2; D is ambiguous. The CDR3 extends over 12 amino acids. The V and J ends lost 7 bases and 7 bases respectively, with 13 bases between them. Germline CDR1 MDHEN, CDR2 SYDVKM. CDR3 sequence reads: CASNTRSFGYTF. CDR3 bases: TGTGCCAGCAACACTCGGAGTTTTGGCTACACCTTC.

The chain has TRBV7-8 and TRBJ2-7, with 7 bases fitting TRBD2. Germline CDR1 and CDR2: SGHVS and FQNEAQ. The CDR3 consists of 15 residues. Trimming at V came to 5 bases and at J to 0 bases, leaving 7 bases not matched to a gene. CDR3 sequence reads: CASSPRRGSSYEQYF. The DNA of the CDR3 is TGTGCCAGCAGCCCCCGGCGGGGGAGCTCCTACGAGCAGTACTTC.

V is TRBV19 and J is TRBJ1-2; D gene uncertain. The CDR3 is 15 residues long. Trimming pared 6 bases from V and 0 bases from J, leaving 14 bases between. The germline gives CDR1 LNHDA, CDR2 SQIVND (reference sequence). Here the CDR3 reads CASSSNSASNYGYTF. CDR3 in DNA: TGTGCCAGTAGCTCCAACAGTGCCTCTAACTATGGCTACACCTTC. Combining the CDR3 with reference TRBV19 and TRBJ1-2 gives the whole variable domain DGGITQSPKYLFRKEGQNVTLSCEQNLNHDAMYWYRQDPGQGLRLIYYSQIVNDFQKGDIAEGYSVSREKKESFPLTVTSAQKNPTAFYLCASSSNSASNYGYTFGSGTRLTVV.

V gene TRBV5-8 combines with J gene TRBJ1-5; perhaps TRBD1 as D (5 bases). This CDR3 spans 16 amino acids. The germline gives CDR1 SGHTS, CDR2 YDEGEE. Between the trimmed V and J ends, which lost 4 bases and 0 bases, there was a span of 14 bases. CDR3 DNA: TGTGCCAGCAGCATACAAGCGGGACTTAGCAATCAGCCCCAGCATTTT. The encoded protein is CASSIQAGLSNQPQHF. The variable domain in full, completed from reference TRBV5-8 and TRBJ1-5, reads EAGVTQSPTHLIKTRGQQATLRCSPISGHTSVYWYQQALGLGLQFLLWYDEGEERNRGNFPPRFSGRQFPNYSSELNVNALELEDSALYLCASSIQAGLSNQPQHFGDGTRLSIL.

The rearrangement links TRBV6-5 to TRBJ1-2, with 9 bases lining up with TRBD1. The CDR3 length is 13 residues. CDR1 and CDR2 (germline): MNHEY, SVGAGI. J gave up 2 bases and V 8 bases, and 3 bases lay outside the gene matches. The CDR3 here is CASRTGANYGYTF. CDR3 coding DNA: TGTGCCAGCCGGACAGGGGCGAACTATGGCTACACCTTC.

The gene calls are TRBV10-3 and TRBJ2-1; the D is unclear. V was cut by 11 bases and J by 6 bases, with 8 bases left in between. The CDR3 has 10 amino acids. CDR1 is ENHRY and CDR2 is SYGVKD in the germline V gene. For the CDR3, the DNA is TGTGCCTTCTTGTGCAATGAGCAGTTCTTC. This translates into CAFLCNEQFF.

The chain employs TRBV7-2 and TRBJ1-3; 7 positions match TRBD1. CDR1 is SGHTA, CDR2 FQGNSA, per germline. The CDR3 covers 16 residues. J was trimmed by 3 bases and V by 5 bases; bases with no gene match: 10. The CDR3 reads CASSLQPGGSGNTIYF. The CDR3 nucleotides read TGTGCCAGCAGCCTCCAACCAGGGGGAAGTGGAAACACCATATATTTT. Full variable domain (missing parts from reference TRBV7-2 and TRBJ1-3): GAGVSQSPSNKVTEKGKDVELRCDPISGHTALYWYRQSLGQGLEFLIYFQGNSAPDKSGLPSDRFSAERTGGSVSTLTIQRTQQEDSAVYLCASSLQPGGSGNTIYFGEGSWLTVV.

The J gene is TRBJ1-5, the V gene TRBV7-6, with D possibly matching TRBD1 (6 bases). The CDR3 loop spans 16 amino acids. Germline V lookup: CDR1 SGHVS, CDR2 FNYEAQ. Trimming pared 1 base from V and 1 base from J, leaving 11 bases between. Written as DNA, the CDR3 is TGTGCCAGCAGCTTAGTAGGGGGTCGGAGCAATCAGCCCCAGCATTTT. Its protein product is CASSLVGGRSNQPQHF.

The chain employs TRBV6-6 and TRBJ2-2; 8 bases match TRBD2. The CDR3 length is 14 residues. The V and J ends lost 6 bases and 6 bases, in that order; junction bases with no gene match: 6. Germline lookup yields CDR1 MNHNY and CDR2 SVGAGI (reference sequence). For the CDR3, the DNA is TGTGCCAGCAGGCGACTAGCGACGGCCGGGGAGCTGTTTTTT. Translation gives CASRRLATAGELFF.